The subject of this entry is one T cell receptor (beta chain). Its ends do not fully match the called genes, so a read error is possible. Via MiXCR, TCRdb re-called the 5' RACE reads, giving one row per CDR3 protein. Of under 350,000 distinct CDR3 sequences in the sample, about 16% were seen once. These data belong to a study of T-cell memory formation after mild COVID-19. Looking at the study overall: In these data, TCR clusters were largely donor specific.

This CDR3 spans 14 amino acids. The sample was PBMCs or a T cell subset sorted from them (not recorded which). The clonotype was recovered from a man in his late teens or twenties who had mild COVID-19 (a few samples of this study predate the infection). Cell type and time point are not known. The genes are TRBV12-3 or TRBV12-4 and TRBJ1-1; D is perhaps TRBD1 (5 bases). The CDR3 DNA follows: TGTGCCAGCACTTTAATGGGGCTTGGAAGTGAAGCTTTCTTT. Translated, it gives CASTLMGLGSEAFF.